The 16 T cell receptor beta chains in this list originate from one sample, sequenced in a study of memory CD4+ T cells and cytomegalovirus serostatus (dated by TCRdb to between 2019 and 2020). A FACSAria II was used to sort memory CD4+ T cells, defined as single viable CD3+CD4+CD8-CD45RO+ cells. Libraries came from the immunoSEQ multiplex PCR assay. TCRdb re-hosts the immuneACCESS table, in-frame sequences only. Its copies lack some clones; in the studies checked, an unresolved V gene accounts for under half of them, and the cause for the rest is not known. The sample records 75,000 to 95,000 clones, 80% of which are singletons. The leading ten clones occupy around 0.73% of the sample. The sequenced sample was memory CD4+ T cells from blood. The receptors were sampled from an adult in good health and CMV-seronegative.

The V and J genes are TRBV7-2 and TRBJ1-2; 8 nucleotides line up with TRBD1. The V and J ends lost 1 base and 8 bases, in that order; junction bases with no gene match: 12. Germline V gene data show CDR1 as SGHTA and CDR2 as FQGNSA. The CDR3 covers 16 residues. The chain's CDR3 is CASSLGWRSTGGGYTF. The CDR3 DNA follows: TGTGCCAGCAGCTTAGGATGGAGGTCTACAGGGGGAGGCTACACCTTC.

CDR3 residues: CASSGDRVVDYGYTF. The CDR3 nucleotides read TGTGCCAGCAGCGGAGACAGGGTTGTGGACTATGGCTACACCTTC. The rearrangement links TRBV5-6 to TRBJ1-2, with TRBD1 matching over 7 bases. Trimming at V came to 4 bases and at J to 3 bases, leaving 9 bases not matched to a gene. This CDR3 has 15 amino acids. CDR1 is SGHDT and CDR2 is YYEEEE in the germline V gene.

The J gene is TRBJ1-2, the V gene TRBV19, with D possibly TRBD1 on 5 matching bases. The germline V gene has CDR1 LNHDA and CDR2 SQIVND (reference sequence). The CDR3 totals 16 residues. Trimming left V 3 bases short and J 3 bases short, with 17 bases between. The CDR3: CASSMTRDPRDYGYTF. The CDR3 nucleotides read TGTGCCAGTAGTATGACCCGGGACCCAAGGGACTATGGCTACACCTTC.

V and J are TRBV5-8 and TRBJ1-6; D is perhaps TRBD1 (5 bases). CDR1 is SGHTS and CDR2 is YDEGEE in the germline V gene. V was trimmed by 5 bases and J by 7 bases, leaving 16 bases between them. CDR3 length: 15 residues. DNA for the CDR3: TGTGCCAGCAGTCCCCGACGGGACGGAAATTCACCCCTCCACTTT. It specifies CASSPRRDGNSPLHF.

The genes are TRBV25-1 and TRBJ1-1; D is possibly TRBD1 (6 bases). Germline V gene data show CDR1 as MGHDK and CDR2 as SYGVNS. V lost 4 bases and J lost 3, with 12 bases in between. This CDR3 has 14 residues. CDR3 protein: CASSGQVGYTEAFF. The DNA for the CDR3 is TGTGCCAGCAGTGGACAGGTGGGGTACACTGAAGCTTTCTTT.

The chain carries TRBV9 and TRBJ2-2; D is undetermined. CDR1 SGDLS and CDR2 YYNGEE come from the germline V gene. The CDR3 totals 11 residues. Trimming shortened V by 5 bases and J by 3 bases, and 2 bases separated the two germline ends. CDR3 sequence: CASSYTGELFF. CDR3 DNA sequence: TGTGCCAGCAGTTACACCGGGGAGCTGTTTTTT.

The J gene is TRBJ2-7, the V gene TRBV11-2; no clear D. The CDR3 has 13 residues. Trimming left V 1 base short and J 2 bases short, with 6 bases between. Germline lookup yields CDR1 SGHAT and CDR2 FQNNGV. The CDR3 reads CASSLVSPYEQYF. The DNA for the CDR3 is TGTGCCAGCAGCTTAGTCTCGCCCTACGAGCAGTACTTC.

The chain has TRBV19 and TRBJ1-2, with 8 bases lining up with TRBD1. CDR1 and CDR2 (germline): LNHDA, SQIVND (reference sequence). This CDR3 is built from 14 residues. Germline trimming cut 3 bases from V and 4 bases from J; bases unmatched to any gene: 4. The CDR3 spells CASSMVGTGYGYTF. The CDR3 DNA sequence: TGTGCCAGTAGTATGGTAGGGACAGGCTATGGCTACACCTTC.

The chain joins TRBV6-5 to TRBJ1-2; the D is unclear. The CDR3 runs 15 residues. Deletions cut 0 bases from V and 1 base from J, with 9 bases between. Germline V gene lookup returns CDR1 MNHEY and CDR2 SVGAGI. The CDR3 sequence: CASSYSLGDNYGYTF. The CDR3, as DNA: TGTGCCAGCAGTTACTCTCTCGGGGATAACTATGGCTACACCTTC.

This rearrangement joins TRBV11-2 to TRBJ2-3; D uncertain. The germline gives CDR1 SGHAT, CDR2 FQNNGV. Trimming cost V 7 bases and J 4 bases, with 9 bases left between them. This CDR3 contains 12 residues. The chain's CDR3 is CASTDGADTQYF. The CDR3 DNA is TGTGCCAGCACCGACGGAGCAGATACGCAGTATTTT.

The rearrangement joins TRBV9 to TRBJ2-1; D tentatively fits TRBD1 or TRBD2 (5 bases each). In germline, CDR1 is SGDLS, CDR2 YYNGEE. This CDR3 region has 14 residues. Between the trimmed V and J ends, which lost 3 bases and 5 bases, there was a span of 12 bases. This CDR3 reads CASSARDLDNEQFF. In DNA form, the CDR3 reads TGTGCCAGCAGCGCCCGGGACCTTGACAATGAGCAGTTCTTC.

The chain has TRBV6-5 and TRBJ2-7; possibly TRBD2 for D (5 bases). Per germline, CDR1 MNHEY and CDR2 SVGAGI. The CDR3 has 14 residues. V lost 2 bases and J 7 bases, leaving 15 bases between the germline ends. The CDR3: CASSYRHLSGEQYF. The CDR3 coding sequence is TGTGCCAGCAGTTACAGGCATCTATCGGGAGAGCAGTACTTC.

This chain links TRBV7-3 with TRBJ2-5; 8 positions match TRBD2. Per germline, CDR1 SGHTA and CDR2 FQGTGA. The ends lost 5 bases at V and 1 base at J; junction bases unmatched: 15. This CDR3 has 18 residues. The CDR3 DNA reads TGTGCCAGCAGCCGGGGGGCTAGCGGGTCCCCATCCCAAGAGACCCAGTACTTC. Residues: CASSRGASGSPSQETQYF.

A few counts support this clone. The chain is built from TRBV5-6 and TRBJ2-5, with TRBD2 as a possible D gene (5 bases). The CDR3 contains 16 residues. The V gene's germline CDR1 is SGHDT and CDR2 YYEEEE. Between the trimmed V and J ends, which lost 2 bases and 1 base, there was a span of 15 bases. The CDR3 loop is CASSLGPRGAQETQYF. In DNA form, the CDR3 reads TGTGCCAGCAGCTTAGGTCCCCGGGGTGCCCAAGAGACCCAGTACTTC.

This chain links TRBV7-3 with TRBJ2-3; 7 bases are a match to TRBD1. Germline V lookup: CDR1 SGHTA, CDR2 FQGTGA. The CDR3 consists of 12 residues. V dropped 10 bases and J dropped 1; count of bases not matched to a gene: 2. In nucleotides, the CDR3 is TGTGCCACCGGACAGGGCACAGATACGCAGTATTTT. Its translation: CATGQGTDTQYF.

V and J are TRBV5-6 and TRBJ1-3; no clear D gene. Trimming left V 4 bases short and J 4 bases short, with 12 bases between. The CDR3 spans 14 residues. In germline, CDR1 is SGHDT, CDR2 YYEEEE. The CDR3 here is CASSPLFAGNTIYF. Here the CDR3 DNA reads TGTGCCAGCAGCCCGTTGTTTGCGGGAAACACCATATATTTT.